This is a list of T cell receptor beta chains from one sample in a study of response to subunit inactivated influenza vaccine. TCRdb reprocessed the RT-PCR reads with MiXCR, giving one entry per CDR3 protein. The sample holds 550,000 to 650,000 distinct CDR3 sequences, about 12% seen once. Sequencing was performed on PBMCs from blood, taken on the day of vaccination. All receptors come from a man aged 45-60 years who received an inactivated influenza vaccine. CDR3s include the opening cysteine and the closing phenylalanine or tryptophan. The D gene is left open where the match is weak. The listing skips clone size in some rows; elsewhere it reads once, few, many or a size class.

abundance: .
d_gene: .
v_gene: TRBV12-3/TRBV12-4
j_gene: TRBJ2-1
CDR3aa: CASRGGPNNEQFF
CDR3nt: TGTGCCAGCAGGGGGGGACCGAACAATGAGCAGTTCTTC

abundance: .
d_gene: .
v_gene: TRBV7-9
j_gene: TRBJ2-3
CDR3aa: CASSLLTLRSTDTQYF
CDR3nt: TGTGCCAGCAGCCTATTGACTCTTAGATCCACAGATACGCAGTATTTT

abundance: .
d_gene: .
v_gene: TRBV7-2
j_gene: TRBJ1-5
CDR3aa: CASSLAGMSNQPQHF
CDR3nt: TGTGCCAGCAGCTTAGCAGGGATGAGCAATCAGCCCCAGCATTTT

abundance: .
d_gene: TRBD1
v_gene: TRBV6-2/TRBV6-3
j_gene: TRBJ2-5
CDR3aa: CASTGQGPGETQYF
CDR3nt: TGTGCCAGCACCGGACAGGGGCCAGGAGAGACCCAGTACTTC

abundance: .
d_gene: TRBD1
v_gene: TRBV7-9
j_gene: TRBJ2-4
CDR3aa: CASSSGQGTIQYF
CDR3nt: TGTGCCAGCAGCTCCGGACAGGGGACCATTCAGTACTTC

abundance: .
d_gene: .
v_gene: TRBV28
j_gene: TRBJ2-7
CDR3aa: CASSLPGGPWAYEQYF
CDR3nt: TGTGCCAGCAGTTTACCCGGGGGGCCCTGGGCCTACGAGCAGTACTTC

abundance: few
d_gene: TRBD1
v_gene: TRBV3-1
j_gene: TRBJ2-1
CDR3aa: CASSQEEGQGRNEQFF
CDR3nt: TGTGCCAGCAGCCAAGAGGAGGGACAGGGGCGGAATGAGCAGTTCTTC

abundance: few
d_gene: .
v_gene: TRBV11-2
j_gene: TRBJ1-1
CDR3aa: CASSLDRGRGNTEAFF
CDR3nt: TGTGCCAGCAGCTTAGATCGAGGCAGGGGTAACACTGAAGCTTTCTTT

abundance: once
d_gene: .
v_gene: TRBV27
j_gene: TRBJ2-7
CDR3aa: CASSELPRDGAYEQYF
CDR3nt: TGTGCCAGCAGCGAACTTCCCCGGGACGGTGCCTACGAGCAGTACTTC

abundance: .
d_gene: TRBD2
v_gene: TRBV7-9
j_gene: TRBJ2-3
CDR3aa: CASSTIAGADTQYF
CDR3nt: TGTGCCAGCAGCACAATAGCGGGAGCAGATACGCAGTATTTT

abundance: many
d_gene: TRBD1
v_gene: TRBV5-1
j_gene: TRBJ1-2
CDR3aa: CASSTGQGARDGYTF
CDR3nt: TGCGCCAGCAGCACCGGACAGGGGGCGAGGGATGGCTACACCTTC